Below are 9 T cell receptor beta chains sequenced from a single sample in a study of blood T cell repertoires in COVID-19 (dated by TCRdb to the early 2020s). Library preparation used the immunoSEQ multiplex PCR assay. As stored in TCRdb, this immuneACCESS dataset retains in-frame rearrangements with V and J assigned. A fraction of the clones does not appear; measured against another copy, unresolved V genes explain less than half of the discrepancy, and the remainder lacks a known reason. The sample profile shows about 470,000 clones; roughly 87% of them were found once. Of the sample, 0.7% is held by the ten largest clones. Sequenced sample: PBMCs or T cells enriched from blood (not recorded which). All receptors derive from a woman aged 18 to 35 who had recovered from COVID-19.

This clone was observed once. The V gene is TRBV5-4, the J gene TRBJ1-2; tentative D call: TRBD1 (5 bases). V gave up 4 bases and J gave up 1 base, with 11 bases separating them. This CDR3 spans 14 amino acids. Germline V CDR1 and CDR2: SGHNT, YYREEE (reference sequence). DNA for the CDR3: TGTGCCAGCAGCCCGGGACTGGATAACTATGGCTACACCTTC. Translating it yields CASSPGLDNYGYTF.

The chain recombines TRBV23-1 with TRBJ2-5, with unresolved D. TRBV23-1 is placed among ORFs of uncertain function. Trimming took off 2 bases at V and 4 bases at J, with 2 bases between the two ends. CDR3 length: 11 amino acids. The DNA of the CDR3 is TGCGCCAGCAGTCAACGAGAGACCCAGTACTTC. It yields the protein CASSQRETQYF.

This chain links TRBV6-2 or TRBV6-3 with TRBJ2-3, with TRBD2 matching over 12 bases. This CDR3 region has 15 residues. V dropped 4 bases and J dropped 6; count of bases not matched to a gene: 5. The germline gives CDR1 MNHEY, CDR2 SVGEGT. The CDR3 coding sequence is TGTGCCAGCAGTTCCTGGACTAGCGGGGTTGATACGCAGTATTTT. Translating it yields CASSSWTSGVDTQYF.

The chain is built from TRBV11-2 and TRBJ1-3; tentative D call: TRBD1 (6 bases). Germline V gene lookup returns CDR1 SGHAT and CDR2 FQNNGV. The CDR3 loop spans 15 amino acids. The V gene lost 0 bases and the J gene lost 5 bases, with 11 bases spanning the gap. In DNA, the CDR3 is TGTGCCAGCAGCTTAGATACAGGGATCAGAAACACCATATATTTT. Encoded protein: CASSLDTGIRNTIYF.

Here the CDR3 DNA reads TGCGCCAGCAGCCTCAAGACTAGCGGGTACAGGAGCTCCTACAATGAGCAGTTCTTC. This gives the protein CASSLKTSGYRSSYNEQFF. The chain employs TRBV4-1 and TRBJ2-1; TRBD2 aligns across 10 bases. The trim removed 4 bases at V and 0 bases at J, leaving 12 bases unmatched. This CDR3 is built from 19 residues. The germline V gene has CDR1 MGHRA and CDR2 YSYEKL.

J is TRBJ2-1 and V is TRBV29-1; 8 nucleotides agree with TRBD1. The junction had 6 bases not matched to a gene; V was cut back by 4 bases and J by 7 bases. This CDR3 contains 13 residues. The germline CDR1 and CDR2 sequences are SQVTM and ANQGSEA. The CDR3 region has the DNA TGCAGCGTTGCGACAGGGGACGTGAATGAGCAGTTCTTC. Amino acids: CSVATGDVNEQFF.

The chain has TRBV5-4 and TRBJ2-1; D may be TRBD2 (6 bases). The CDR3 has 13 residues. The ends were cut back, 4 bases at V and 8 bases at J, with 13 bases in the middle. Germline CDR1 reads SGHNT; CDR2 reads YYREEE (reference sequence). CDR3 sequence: CASSPGTLYEQFF. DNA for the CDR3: TGTGCCAGCAGCCCCGGGACTTTGTATGAGCAGTTCTTC.

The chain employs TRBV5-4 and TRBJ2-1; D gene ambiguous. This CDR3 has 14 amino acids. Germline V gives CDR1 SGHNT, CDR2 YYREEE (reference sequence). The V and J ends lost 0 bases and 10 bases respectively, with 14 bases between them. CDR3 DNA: TGTGCCAGCAGCTTGGCCTCCCCTGAGGTCGAGCAGTTCTTC. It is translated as CASSLASPEVEQFF.

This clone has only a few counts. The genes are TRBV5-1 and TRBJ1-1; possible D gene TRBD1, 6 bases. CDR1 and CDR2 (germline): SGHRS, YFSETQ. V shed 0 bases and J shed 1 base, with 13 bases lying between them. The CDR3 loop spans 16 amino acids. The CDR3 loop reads CASSLGTGSWNTEAFF. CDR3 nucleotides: TGCGCCAGCAGCTTGGGTACAGGGTCATGGAACACTGAAGCTTTCTTT.